The 3 T cell receptor beta chains below all came from one sample that was sequenced in a study of T cell responses to AZD1222 COVID-19 vaccine. TCRdb keeps only in-frame clones here, not all; method: immunoSEQ multiplex PCR. The repertoire holds 130,000 to 150,000 clones, around 91% seen once, with 4% to 6% in the top ten. The sample in question was peripheral blood, obtained on day 0 of AZD1222 vaccination. All receptors derive from an adult in good health.

This rearrangement joins TRBV3-1 (or the pseudogene TRBV3-2) to TRBJ2-2, with 9 bases that match TRBD2. Germline lookup yields CDR1 LGHDT and CDR2 YNNKEL (reference sequence). This CDR3 is built from 16 residues. The ends lost 3 bases at V and 6 bases at J; junction bases unmatched: 8. CDR3 region: CASSQGALAGPGELFF. The DNA of the CDR3 is TGTGCCAGCAGCCAGGGGGCACTAGCGGGTCCCGGGGAGCTGTTTTTT.

This clone was observed a single time. The rearrangement links TRBV7-2 to TRBJ2-5; 9 bases agree with TRBD1. The germline V gene encodes CDR1 SGHTA and CDR2 FQGNSA. CDR3 length equals 17 residues. Trimming cost V 3 bases and J 2 bases; bases outside gene matches: 10. This chain's CDR3 is CASSLRPGQGIQETQYF. Here the CDR3 DNA reads TGTGCCAGCAGCTTGAGACCGGGACAGGGTATACAAGAGACCCAGTACTTC.

The chain recombines TRBV11-2 with TRBJ1-6; tentatively, D is TRBD1 (5 bases). CDR3 length: 18 residues. Trimming left V 1 base short and J 1 base short, with 14 bases between. In germline, CDR1 is SGHAT, CDR2 FQNNGV. CDR3 sequence reads: CASSLVRPQGSYNSPLHF. For the CDR3, the DNA is TGTGCCAGCAGCTTAGTCCGCCCTCAGGGATCCTATAATTCACCCCTCCACTTT.